Below, 3 T cell receptor beta chains from the same sample are listed, as sequenced in a study of cytomegalovirus exposure and HLA in healthy donors. The PCR had 60 Vbeta and 13 Jbeta primers. TCRdb's copy holds only in-frame clones and misses some; the assay was immunoSEQ multiplex PCR. The sample lists some 130,000 clones, around 73% occurring once. The source material was PBMCs. All receptors come from a female donor in good health and CMV-seronegative.

The chain is built from TRBV27 and TRBJ2-5, with TRBD2 identical over 10 bases. The J call may be in error: the DNA end matches TRBJ2-7 better. This CDR3 is built from 15 residues. In germline, CDR1 is MNHEY, CDR2 SMNVEV (reference sequence). CDR3 sequence (DNA): TGTGCCAGCAGTCTCGGACTAGCGGCGACGTACGAGCAGTACTTC. It codes for CASSLGLAATYEQYF.

This sequence joins TRBV7-2 and TRBJ2-7; D possibly corresponds to TRBD1 (5 bases). CDR3 size: 15 residues. V dropped 5 bases and J dropped 1 base, with 15 bases sitting between them. Germline loops: CDR1 SGHTA, CDR2 FQGNSA. The CDR3: CASSPQGIGSYEQYF. The CDR3 DNA reads as TGTGCCAGCAGCCCGCAGGGTATTGGGTCCTACGAGCAGTACTTC.

The chain combines TRBV7-9 with TRBJ2-7; 8 bases fit TRBD1. The CDR3 consists of 15 residues. Germline CDR1 is SEHNR and CDR2 is FQNEAQ (reference sequence). The V and J ends lost 5 bases and 4 bases, in that order; junction bases with no gene match: 10. The CDR3 DNA reads as TGTGCCAGCAGCCTACTCGGACAGGGAAAGTACGAGCAGTACTTC. Protein sequence: CASSLLGQGKYEQYF.